A single sample gave rise to the 2 T cell receptor beta chains below, sequenced in a study of human T cells and chemical hapten exposure. Time point described: patch test 1, 2 weeks after DPC sensitization. Treatment given: therapeutic diphenylcyclopropenone sensitization with weekly scalp DPC. MiXCR, applied by TCRdb to the RACE reads, yields one record per CDR3 protein. The sample yields 380,000 or so distinct CDR3 sequences, 4.8% seen once. Sequencing used whole blood, obtained in connection with sensitization to the hapten diphenylcyclopropenone (DPC). Source of these receptors: a woman in her 50s with alopecia areata. Some clones in this sample may be carry-over from other donors' samples.

Many counts were recorded for this clonotype. CDR3 sequence (DNA): TGTGCCAGCAGTGACGTGGGACTAGCGGATCCTAGGAATGAGCAGTTCTTC. Protein product: CASSDVGLADPRNEQFF. J is TRBJ2-1 and V is TRBV2, with 11 bases lining up with TRBD2. J lost 7 bases, V lost 3 bases, and 11 bases had no gene match. Germline V lookup: CDR1 SNHLY, CDR2 FYNNEI. The CDR3 sequence is 17 residues long.

This clonotype was picked up a small number of times. The genes are TRBV4-1 and TRBJ2-3; D is unresolved. The germline CDR1 and CDR2 sequences are MGHRA and YSYEKL. V gave up 0 bases and J gave up 0 bases, with 4 bases separating them. CDR3 length: 14 amino acids. This chain's CDR3 is CASSQETSTDTQYF. The CDR3 region has the DNA TGCGCCAGCAGCCAAGAGACTAGCACAGATACGCAGTATTTT.